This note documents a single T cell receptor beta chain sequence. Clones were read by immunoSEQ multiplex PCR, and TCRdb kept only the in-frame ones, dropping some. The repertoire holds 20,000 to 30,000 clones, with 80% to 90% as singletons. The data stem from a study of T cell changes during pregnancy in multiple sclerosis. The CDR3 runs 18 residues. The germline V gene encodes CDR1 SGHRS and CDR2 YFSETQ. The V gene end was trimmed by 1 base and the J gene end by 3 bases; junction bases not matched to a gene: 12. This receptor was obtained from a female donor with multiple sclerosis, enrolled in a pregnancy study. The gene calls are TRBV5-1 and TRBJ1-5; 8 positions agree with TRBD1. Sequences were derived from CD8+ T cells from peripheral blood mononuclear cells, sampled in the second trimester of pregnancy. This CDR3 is CASSLPFYDRGANQPQHF. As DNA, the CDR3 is TGCGCCAGCAGCTTGCCCTTCTATGACAGGGGTGCCAATCAGCCCCAGCATTTT.